This T cell receptor (beta chain) was retrieved from a study of cytomegalovirus exposure and HLA in healthy donors. Study findings and constraints: Donor immune exposure was known only as CMV serostatus. TRBV6-2, TRBV6-3 and other indistinguishable V segments were excluded.

Per the germline V gene, CDR1 is MNHNS and CDR2 is SASEGT. This CDR3 spans 15 amino acids. Trimming removed 3 bases from V and 7 bases from J, with 16 bases in between. This clone occurred once. Its matching antigen is unknown. The PCR ran on 60 Vbeta and 13 Jbeta primers. Profiled with immunoSEQ multiplex PCR; TCRdb holds only in-frame clones, not every one. The table shows fewer than 200,000 clones, with approximately 75% occurring only once. The rearrangement uses TRBV6-1 and TRBJ1-5; no clear D. The specimen sequenced was PBMCs. This TCR derives from a girl aged 5-17 years in good health and CMV-seronegative. The CDR3 protein is CASSDRVQGRQPQHF. As DNA, the CDR3 is TGTGCCAGCAGTGATCGAGTTCAAGGCAGGCAGCCCCAGCATTTT.